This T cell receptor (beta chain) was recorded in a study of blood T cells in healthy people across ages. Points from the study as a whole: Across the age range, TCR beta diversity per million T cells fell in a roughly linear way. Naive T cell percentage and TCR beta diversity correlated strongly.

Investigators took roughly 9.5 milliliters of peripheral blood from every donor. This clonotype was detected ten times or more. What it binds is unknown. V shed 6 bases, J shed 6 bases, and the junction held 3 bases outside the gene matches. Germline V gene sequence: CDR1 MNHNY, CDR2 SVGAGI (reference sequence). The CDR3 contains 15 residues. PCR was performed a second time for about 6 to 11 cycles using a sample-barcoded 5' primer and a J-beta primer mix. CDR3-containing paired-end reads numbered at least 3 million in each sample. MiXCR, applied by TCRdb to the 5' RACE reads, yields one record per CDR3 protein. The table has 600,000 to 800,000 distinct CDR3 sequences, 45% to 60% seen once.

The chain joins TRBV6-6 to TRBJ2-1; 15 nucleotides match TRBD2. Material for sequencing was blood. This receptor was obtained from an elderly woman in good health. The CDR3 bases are TGTGCCAGCAGAGGGACTAGCGGGAGGTCCAATGAGCAGTTCTTC. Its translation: CASRGTSGRSNEQFF.